This passage covers 18 T cell receptor beta chains from one sample sequenced in a study of cytomegalovirus exposure and HLA in healthy donors. Primers included in the PCR were 60 Vbeta and 13 Jbeta primers. Produced via immunoSEQ multiplex PCR; TCRdb's table is partial and in-frame only. Here the sample spans approximately 33,000 clones, nearly 55% being singletons. Sequenced sample: PBMCs. All receptors derive from a woman aged 40 to 50 in good health and CMV-seropositive.

This chain links TRBV9 with TRBJ1-6, with a possible D match to TRBD1 (5 bases). The CDR3 spans 14 residues. Germline V CDR1 and CDR2: SGDLS, YYNGEE. Trimming removed 0 bases at V and 4 bases at J, with 5 bases between. For the CDR3, the DNA is TGTGCCAGCAGCGTAGACAGGTATAATTCACCCCTCCACTTT. This sequence encodes CASSVDRYNSPLHF.

This clone was counted between two and nine times. The genes are TRBV10-3 and TRBJ2-3, with 9 bases identical to TRBD2. The V gene end was trimmed by 5 bases and the J gene end by 2 bases; junction bases not matched to a gene: 8. This CDR3 is 16 amino acids long. CDR1 is ENHRY and CDR2 is SYGVKD in the germline V gene. The CDR3 loop reads CAISTGLALDTDTQYF. The CDR3 DNA sequence: TGTGCCATCAGTACGGGACTAGCATTGGACACAGATACGCAGTATTTT.

CDR3 DNA sequence: TGTGCCAGCAGCTTTCAGCGGGGGAGGGAGACCCAGTACTTC. Residues: CASSFQRGRETQYF. V is TRBV7-2 and J is TRBJ2-5, with 8 positions matching TRBD2. Unmatched junction bases numbered 5, after V lost 3 bases and J lost 5 bases. This CDR3 comprises 14 residues. CDR1 and CDR2 from the germline V gene are SGHTA and FQGNSA.

The chain couples TRBV5-1 to TRBJ2-1; a weak D match, TRBD1 (5 bases). Germline lookup yields CDR1 SGHRS and CDR2 YFSETQ. V was cut by 2 bases and J by 0 bases, with 6 bases left in between. This CDR3 is built from 14 residues. This CDR3 reads CASSLQASYNEQFF. DNA of the CDR3: TGCGCCAGCAGCTTACAGGCCTCCTACAATGAGCAGTTCTTC.

The chain is built from TRBV5-1 and TRBJ2-2; 9 positions match TRBD1. The germline V gene has CDR1 SGHRS and CDR2 YFSETQ. The CDR3 sequence is 16 residues long. The trim removed 3 bases at V and 4 bases at J, leaving 7 bases unmatched. CDR3 residues: CASSSPGQGGTGELFF. CDR3 bases: TGCGCCAGCAGCTCTCCGGGACAGGGCGGCACCGGGGAGCTGTTTTTT.

Sample share makes this clone medium-sized (0.01 to 0.1%). This chain links TRBV2 with TRBJ1-4; D remains ambiguous. CDR1 and CDR2 (germline): SNHLY, FYNNEI. The CDR3 contains 15 residues. V was trimmed by 7 bases and J by 0 bases, leaving 12 bases between them. In DNA, the CDR3 is TGTGCCAGCAAATGGTCAGAAACAACTAATGAAAAACTGTTTTTT. Residues: CASKWSETTNEKLFF.

This clone was observed a few times. The rearrangement joins TRBV5-1 to TRBJ1-1, with 8 bases matching TRBD1. The CDR3 runs to 15 residues. J lost 5 bases, V lost 4 bases, and 10 bases had no gene match. Germline V gene data show CDR1 as SGHRS and CDR2 as YFSETQ. This CDR3 reads CASSPQQGGDTEAFF. CDR3 nucleotides: TGCGCCAGCAGCCCACAACAGGGGGGGGATACTGAAGCTTTCTTT.

The table lists this clone with a few counts. The gene calls are TRBV27 and TRBJ1-2, with a tentative D call TRBD1 (5 bases). Trimming removed 2 bases at V and 6 bases at J, with 10 bases between. The CDR3 spans 13 residues. Germline V gives CDR1 MNHEY, CDR2 SMNVEV (reference sequence). Here the CDR3 DNA reads TGTGCCAGCAGTTTACGGCAGGGCCATGGCTACACCTTC. This translates into CASSLRQGHGYTF.

This clone has only a few counts. The chain has TRBV30 and TRBJ2-5, with D tentatively TRBD2 (5 bases). Germline CDR1 GTSNPN, CDR2 SVGIG (reference sequence). The germline V and J ends were trimmed by 5 bases and 2 bases, with 15 bases remaining between them. The CDR3 spans 14 residues. The CDR3 DNA follows: TGTGCCTGGCTTCGGGCGGGCCTTCAAGAGACCCAGTACTTC. Its protein is CAWLRAGLQETQYF.

The chain employs TRBV7-2 and TRBJ2-5; D possibly corresponds to TRBD2 (5 bases). The DNA end lines up better with TRBJ2-7; the J call may be wrong. Germline V gene data show CDR1 as SGHTA and CDR2 as FQGNSA. The CDR3 spans 14 residues. CDR3 in amino acids: CASSPLAGPYEQYF. The CDR3 DNA reads as TGTGCCAGCAGCCCACTTGCGGGTCCCTACGAGCAGTACTTC.

DNA for the CDR3: TGTGCCAGCAGTGGGATGGGACAGGGCCTAGGTGAGCAGTTCTTC. This encodes CASSGMGQGLGEQFF. The chain employs TRBV6-1 and TRBJ2-1, with 9 bases lining up with TRBD1. This CDR3 region has 15 residues. Germline V gene data show CDR1 as MNHNS and CDR2 as SASEGT. J lost 9 bases, V lost 4 bases, and 10 bases had no gene match.

The chain carries TRBV2 and TRBJ1-2, with D perhaps TRBD1 (6 bases). Trimming pared 6 bases from V and 4 bases from J, leaving 9 bases between. CDR3 length: 12 amino acids. Germline V gene sequence: CDR1 SNHLY, CDR2 FYNNEI. CDR3 protein: CASRLQGYGYTF. CDR3 sequence (DNA): TGTGCCAGCAGGCTACAGGGCTATGGCTACACCTTC.

The V gene is TRBV6-4, the J gene TRBJ1-5, with unresolved D. The CDR3 covers 13 residues. In germline, CDR1 is MRHNA, CDR2 SNTAGT. V lost 11 bases to trimming and J lost 3 bases, with 14 bases between them. The CDR3, as DNA: TGTGCCGCCTCCCGAGGGCCCAATCAGCCCCAGCATTTT. As protein: CAASRGPNQPQHF.

This rearrangement joins TRBV20-1 to TRBJ1-2; D is uncertain. Germline CDR1 DFQATT, CDR2 SNEGSKA (reference sequence). The CDR3 is 11 amino acids. Trimming removed 7 bases from V and 6 bases from J, with 12 bases in between. The CDR3 spells CSVRLDNGYTF. Here the CDR3 DNA reads TGCAGTGTCAGACTAGATAATGGCTACACCTTC.

The rearrangement uses TRBV29-1 and TRBJ2-6; tentatively, D is TRBD2 (5 bases). V shed 8 bases and J shed 2 bases, with 19 bases lying between them. The CDR3 is made up of 16 amino acids. CDR1 and CDR2 from the germline V gene are SQVTM and ANQGSEA. The CDR3 loop reads CSIVSLTGTGANVLTF. The CDR3 nucleotides are TGCAGCATTGTTAGTCTGACGGGGACTGGGGCCAACGTCCTGACTTTC.

The table lists this clone with a few counts. The chain links TRBV5-4 to TRBJ1-4, with 8 bases aligning to TRBD1. Germline loops: CDR1 SGHNT, CDR2 YYREEE (reference sequence). This CDR3 region has 14 residues. After removal of 4 bases from V and 7 bases from J, the junction contained 6 bases not matched to a gene. This CDR3 reads CASSADRGAEKLFF. The CDR3 DNA reads as TGTGCCAGCAGCGCCGACAGGGGAGCTGAAAAACTGTTTTTT.

The chain recombines TRBV5-6 with TRBJ2-1; 7 bases are shared with TRBD2. There are 15 residues in the CDR3. V lost 4 bases and J lost 4; bases outside the gene matches: 8. Germline V lookup: CDR1 SGHDT, CDR2 YYEEEE. CDR3 sequence (DNA): TGTGCCAGCAGCCGTGGACTAGATCGTTACAATGAGCAGTTCTTC. Translation gives CASSRGLDRYNEQFF.

The chain has TRBV10-3 and TRBJ2-1; D might be TRBD2 (5 bases). Per germline, CDR1 ENHRY and CDR2 SYGVKD. Deletions cut 4 bases from V and 6 bases from J, with 16 bases between. The CDR3 covers 15 residues. CDR3 coding DNA: TGTGCCATCAGTGCCATTGGCGGGTCCGGCAATGAGCAGTTCTTC. Translated: CAISAIGGSGNEQFF.